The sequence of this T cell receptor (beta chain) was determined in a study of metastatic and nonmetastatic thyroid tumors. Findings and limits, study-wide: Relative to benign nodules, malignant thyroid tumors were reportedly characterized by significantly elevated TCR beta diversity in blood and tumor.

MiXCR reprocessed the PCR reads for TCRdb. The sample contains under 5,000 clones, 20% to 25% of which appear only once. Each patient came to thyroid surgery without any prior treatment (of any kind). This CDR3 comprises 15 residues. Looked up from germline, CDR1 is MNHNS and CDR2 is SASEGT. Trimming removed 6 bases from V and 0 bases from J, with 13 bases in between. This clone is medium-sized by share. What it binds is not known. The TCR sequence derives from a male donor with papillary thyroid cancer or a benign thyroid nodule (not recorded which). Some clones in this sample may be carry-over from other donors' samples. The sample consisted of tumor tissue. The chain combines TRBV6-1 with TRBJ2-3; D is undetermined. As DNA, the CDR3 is TGTGCCAGCAGCGACGACTTCGACAGCACAGATACGCAGTATTTT. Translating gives CASSDDFDSTDTQYF.